What follows describes a single T cell receptor beta chain. Its antigen is still unknown. V lost 9 bases and J 2 bases, leaving 11 bases between the germline ends. Germline lookup yields CDR1 SNHLY and CDR2 FYNNEI. The CDR3 covers 13 residues. This sample stems from a study of CD8+ T cells in alopecia areata. Findings of the study overall: Scalp repertoires also include resident alphabeta T cells from normal skin. Tofacitinib significantly lowered scalp clonality and expanded CD8+ clones among the top 100.

The sequencing template was cDNA reverse transcribed from extracted RNA. Here immunoSEQ multiplex PCR was the method, and the copy in TCRdb shows in-frame clones only, minus some. The sample lists 95,000 to 100,000 clones; under 70% were seen once. As to treatment: oral pan-JAK inhibitor, 5-10 mg twice daily. Using a FACSAria, the CD4+ and CD8+ T cells were sorted from the PBMCs. This specimen was CD8+ T cells sorted from blood, taken at week 4, from a patient treated with tofacitinib. This receptor was taken from a human donor with alopecia areata. The chain combines TRBV2 with TRBJ1-5, with TRBD1 as a possible D gene (5 bases). CDR3 sequence: CASGGVGNQPQHF. Written as DNA, the CDR3 is TGTGCCAGTGGGGGAGTAGGCAATCAGCCCCAGCATTTT.